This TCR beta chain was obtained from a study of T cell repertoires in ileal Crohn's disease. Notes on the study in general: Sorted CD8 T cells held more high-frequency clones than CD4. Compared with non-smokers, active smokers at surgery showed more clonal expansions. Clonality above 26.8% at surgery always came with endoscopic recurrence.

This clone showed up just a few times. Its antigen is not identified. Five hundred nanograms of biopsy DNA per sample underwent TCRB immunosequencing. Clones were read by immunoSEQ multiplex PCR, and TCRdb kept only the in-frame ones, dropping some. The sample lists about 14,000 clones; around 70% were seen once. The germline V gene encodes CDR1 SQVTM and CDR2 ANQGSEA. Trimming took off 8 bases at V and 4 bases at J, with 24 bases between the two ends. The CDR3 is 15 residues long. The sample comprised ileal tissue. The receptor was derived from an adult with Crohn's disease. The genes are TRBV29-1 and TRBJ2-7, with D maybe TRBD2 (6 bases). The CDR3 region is CSTWGGWGEDYEQYF. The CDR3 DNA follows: TGCAGCACTTGGGGAGGTTGGGGCGAGGATTACGAGCAGTACTTC.